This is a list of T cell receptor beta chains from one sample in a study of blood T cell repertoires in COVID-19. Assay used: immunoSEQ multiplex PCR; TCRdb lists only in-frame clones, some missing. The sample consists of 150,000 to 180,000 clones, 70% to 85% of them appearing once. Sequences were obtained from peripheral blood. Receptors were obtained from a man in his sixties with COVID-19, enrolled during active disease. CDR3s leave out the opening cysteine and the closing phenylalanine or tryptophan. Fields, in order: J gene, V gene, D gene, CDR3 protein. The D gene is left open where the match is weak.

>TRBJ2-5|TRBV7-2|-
ASSLGSGKETQY
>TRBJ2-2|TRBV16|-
ASSQTGVPGELF
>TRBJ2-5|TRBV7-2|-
ASSPLGQAYQETQY
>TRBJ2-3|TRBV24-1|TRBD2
ATSDPGTSSVLGQY
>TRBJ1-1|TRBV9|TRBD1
ASQGAGAEAF
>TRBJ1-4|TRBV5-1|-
ASSFGGTNEKLF
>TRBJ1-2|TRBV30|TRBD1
AWDRGNGYT
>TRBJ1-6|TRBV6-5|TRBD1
ASRRDRVDSPLH
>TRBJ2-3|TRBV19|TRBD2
ASTPGRSGRADTDTQY
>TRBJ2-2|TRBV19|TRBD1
ASSMPNGQGNTGELF
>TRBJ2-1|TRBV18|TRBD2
ASSPLLAGGGSEQF
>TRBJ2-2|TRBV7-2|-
ASSLGASGNTGELF
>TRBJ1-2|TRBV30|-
AWEGAFYGYT
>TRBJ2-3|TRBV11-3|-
ASSLGQVNSTDTQY
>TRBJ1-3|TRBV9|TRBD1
ASSALEPDRTKSSGNTIY
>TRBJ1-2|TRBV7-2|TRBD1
ASSFDSFQTGGNGYT
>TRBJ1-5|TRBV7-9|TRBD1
ASSSQGAGNQPQH
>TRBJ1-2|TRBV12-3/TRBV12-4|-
ASSPVGRYGYT
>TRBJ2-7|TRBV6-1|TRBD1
ASSERNRGYEQY
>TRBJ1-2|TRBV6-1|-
ASSEPPDYGYT
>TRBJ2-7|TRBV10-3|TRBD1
AISRGPTYEQY
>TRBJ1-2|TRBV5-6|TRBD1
ASSPFGTGVHGYT
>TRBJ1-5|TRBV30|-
AWGTSNQPQH
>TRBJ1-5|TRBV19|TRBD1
ASSGPQTGGSNQPQH
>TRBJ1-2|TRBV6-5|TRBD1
ASGTGFGGYT
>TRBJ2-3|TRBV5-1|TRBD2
ASSLLAGGPGTDTQY
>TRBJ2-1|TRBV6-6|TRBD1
ASSTPDRVNEQF
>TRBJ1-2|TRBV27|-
ASSQQPIYGYT
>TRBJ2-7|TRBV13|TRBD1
ASSRNRGPPYEQY
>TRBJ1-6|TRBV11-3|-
ASSPGQVAPLH
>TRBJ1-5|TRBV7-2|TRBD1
ASSLGLGQLQH
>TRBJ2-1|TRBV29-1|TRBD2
SVLGAGGPYNEQF
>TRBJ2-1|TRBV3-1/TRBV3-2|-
ASSLLGRYNEQF
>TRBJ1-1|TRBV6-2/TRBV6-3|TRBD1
ASSHRQGAITEAF
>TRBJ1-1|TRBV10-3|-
AISESGRQNTEAF
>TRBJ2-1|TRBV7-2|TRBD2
ASSLGISGGNNEQF
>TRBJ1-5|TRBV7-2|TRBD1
ASSLSGQGINQPQH
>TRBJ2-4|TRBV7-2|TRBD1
ASSLRRTGALAKNIQY
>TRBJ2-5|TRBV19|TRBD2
ASRPSGGETQY
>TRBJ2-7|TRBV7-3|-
ASSLISCIVYEQY
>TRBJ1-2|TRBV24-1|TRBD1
ATSDPQGVYGYT